The 27 T cell receptor beta chains reported below all come from one sample, sequenced in a study of control samples from healthy donors and cancer patients. Produced via immunoSEQ multiplex PCR; TCRdb's table is partial and in-frame only. The sample consists of 90,000 to 150,000 clones, about 91% of them appearing once. Sequenced: blood. The source of these receptors is a man aged 35-49 years in good health.

The chain joins TRBV27 to TRBJ2-7; TRBD1 matches 8 bases. This CDR3 region has 14 residues. Unmatched junction bases numbered 8, after V lost 6 bases and J lost 4 bases. Germline V gene sequence: CDR1 MNHEY, CDR2 SMNVEV (reference sequence). In DNA, the CDR3 is TGTGCCAGCAGGCCCGGGACAGGACCTTACGAGCAGTACTTC. This encodes CASRPGTGPYEQYF.

The chain couples TRBV5-8 to TRBJ2-1; a possible D gene is TRBD1 (5 bases). Trimming pared 2 bases from V and 6 bases from J, leaving 15 bases between. The CDR3 totals 15 residues. In germline, CDR1 is SGHTS, CDR2 YDEGEE. The CDR3 is CASSFGLPRGNEQFF. The DNA for the CDR3 is TGTGCCAGCAGCTTCGGTCTCCCTAGGGGCAATGAGCAGTTCTTC.

This rearrangement joins TRBV27 to TRBJ1-6, with D tentatively TRBD1 (6 bases). CDR1 MNHEY and CDR2 SMNVEV come from the germline V gene (reference sequence). V lost 5 bases to trimming and J lost 7 bases, with 15 bases between them. The CDR3 contains 15 residues. The CDR3, as DNA: TGTGCCAGCAGTATAAGCGGACAGAAAAATTCACCCCTCCACTTT. It is translated as CASSISGQKNSPLHF.

The chain is built from TRBV7-8 and TRBJ1-5, with D perhaps TRBD1 (5 bases). The germline CDR1 and CDR2 sequences are SGHVS and FQNEAQ. V was trimmed by 0 bases and J by 7 bases, leaving 13 bases between them. The CDR3 is made up of 15 amino acids. The chain's CDR3 is CASSLAGGREQPQHF. In nucleotides, the CDR3 is TGTGCCAGCAGCTTAGCGGGGGGTCGTGAACAGCCCCAGCATTTT.

V and J are TRBV7-8 and TRBJ2-5, with 9 bases lining up with TRBD1. Germline V gene sequence: CDR1 SGHVS, CDR2 FQNEAQ. The CDR3 totals 16 residues. J lost 5 bases, V lost 1 base, and 8 bases had no gene match. The CDR3 DNA sequence: TGTGCCAGCAGCTTAGAAGCGGGACAGGGAAGGGAGACCCAGTACTTC. This sequence encodes CASSLEAGQGRETQYF.

In this sample, this clone turned up once. The chain recombines TRBV5-4 with TRBJ2-7; possibly TRBD2 for D (6 bases). Germline CDR1 reads SGHNT; CDR2 reads YYREEE (reference sequence). The CDR3 has 14 residues. V gave up 4 bases and J gave up 0 bases, with 11 bases separating them. The DNA for the CDR3 is TGTGCCAGCAGCCCCTCCGGGAGCTCCTACGAGCAGTACTTC. This codes for CASSPSGSSYEQYF.

This chain joins TRBV7-9 and TRBJ1-4, with 11 bases lining up with TRBD1. Germline V gene sequence: CDR1 SEHNR, CDR2 FQNEAQ (reference sequence). The CDR3 runs to 16 residues. V shed 5 bases, J shed 3 bases, and the junction held 5 bases outside the gene matches. CDR3 DNA: TGTGCCAGCAGCCGGACAGGGGGCGTGTCTAATGAAAAACTGTTTTTT. Protein: CASSRTGGVSNEKLFF.

With regard to this clone: One end of the junction does not line up with germline, which may come from a read error. This sequence joins TRBV18 and TRBJ2-6; possibly TRBD2 for D (5 bases). The germline V gene has CDR1 KGHSH and CDR2 LQKENI. This CDR3 has 19 residues. This chain's CDR3 is CASSPPPVGKDFGANVLTF. Written as DNA, the CDR3 is TGTGCCAGCTCTCCACCCCCGGTGGGAAAGGACTTTGGGGCCAACGTCCTGACTTTC.

The genes are TRBV5-6 and TRBJ2-2; TRBD2 matches at 11 bases. CDR3 size: 18 residues. Unmatched junction bases numbered 6, after V lost 1 base and J lost 1 base. Germline CDR1 reads SGHDT; CDR2 reads YYEEEE. This CDR3 reads CASSLRTSGGQNTGELFF. The CDR3 region has the DNA TGTGCCAGCAGCTTGCGAACTAGCGGGGGTCAGAACACCGGGGAGCTGTTTTTT.

This sequence joins TRBV19 and TRBJ2-3; TRBD2 matches at 9 bases. This CDR3 region has 17 residues. Trimming took 0 bases from V and 2 from J; bases not matched to a gene: 6. Germline V gene data show CDR1 as LNHDA and CDR2 as SQIVND (reference sequence). The CDR3 here is CASSIDLAGFNTDTQYF. For the CDR3, the DNA is TGTGCCAGTAGTATAGATCTAGCGGGATTCAACACAGATACGCAGTATTTT.

The V call is TRBV29-1, the J call TRBJ1-2; 7 positions match TRBD1. The germline V gene has CDR1 SQVTM and CDR2 ANQGSEA. J lost 7 bases, V lost 4 bases, and 9 bases had no gene match. This CDR3 has 13 amino acids. CDR3: CSVVRGQRAGYTF. The CDR3 region has the DNA TGCAGCGTTGTGAGGGGGCAAAGGGCTGGCTACACCTTC.

The rearrangement links TRBV6-5 to TRBJ1-5, with D hard to call. The germline V gene has CDR1 MNHEY and CDR2 SVGAGI. The V end was cut by 2 bases, the J end by 5 bases, with 7 bases between. The CDR3 extends over 13 amino acids. CDR3 residues: CASSYAEYQPQHF. DNA for the CDR3: TGTGCCAGCAGTTACGCCGAATATCAGCCCCAGCATTTT.

This clone has only one observation. V usage is TRBV9 and J usage is TRBJ1-1; no clear D gene. Germline CDR1 reads SGDLS; CDR2 reads YYNGEE. The CDR3 runs 13 residues. The ends were cut back, 2 bases at V and 2 bases at J, with 7 bases in the middle. The CDR3 sequence is CASSVGSNTEAFF. In DNA form, the CDR3 reads TGTGCCAGCAGCGTCGGAAGTAACACTGAAGCTTTCTTT.

The rearrangement uses TRBV14 and TRBJ2-4; maybe TRBD1 (5 bases). The CDR3 contains 17 residues. Trimming took 1 base from V and 3 from J, leaving 16 bases between them. Germline CDR1 and CDR2: SGHDN and FVKESK. The CDR3 spells CASSQAMGRRSKNIQYF. The CDR3, as DNA: TGTGCCAGCAGCCAAGCAATGGGGCGACGGAGCAAAAACATTCAGTACTTC.

The V and J genes are TRBV5-4 and TRBJ1-2, with 8 bases aligning to TRBD1. In germline, CDR1 is SGHNT, CDR2 YYREEE (reference sequence). V lost 1 base, J lost 9 bases, and 5 bases stayed unmatched. This CDR3 spans 13 amino acids. The CDR3 reads CASSLQGALSYTF. The CDR3 bases are TGTGCCAGCAGCTTGCAGGGGGCGCTAAGCTACACCTTC.

The sample holds one count of this clone. V usage is TRBV3-1 (or the pseudogene TRBV3-2) and J usage is TRBJ1-2, with 9 bases that match TRBD1. From germline, CDR1 is LGHDT and CDR2 YNNKEL (reference sequence). J lost 4 bases, V lost 4 bases, and 1 base had no gene match. This CDR3 is built from 13 residues. DNA of the CDR3: TGTGCCAGCAGCCCGACAGGGGGCTATGGCTACACCTTC. It encodes CASSPTGGYGYTF.

The V call is TRBV5-5, the J call TRBJ2-3; D perhaps matches TRBD2 (6 bases). Trimming took 1 base from V and 1 from J, leaving 13 bases between them. CDR3 length equals 16 residues. From germline, CDR1 is SGHKS and CDR2 YYEKEE (reference sequence). The CDR3 bases are TGTGCCAGCAGCTTGAATTCGCGGGGCGGCACAGATACGCAGTATTTT. Protein: CASSLNSRGGTDTQYF. Drawing the rest from reference TRBV5-5 and TRBJ2-3, the complete variable domain is DAGVTQSPTHLIKTRGQQVTLRCSPISGHKSVSWYQQVLGQGPQFIFQYYEKEERGRGNFPDRFSARQFPNYSSELNVNALLLGDSALYLCASSLNSRGGTDTQYFGPGTRLTVL.

J is TRBJ1-6 and V is TRBV2; D call uncertain. Looked up from germline, CDR1 is SNHLY and CDR2 is FYNNEI. The V end lost 2 bases, the J end lost 8 bases, and 7 bases lay between the germline ends. The CDR3 totals 13 residues. Here the CDR3 reads CASSESQYSPLHF. CDR3 nucleotide sequence: TGTGCCAGCAGTGAAAGTCAGTATTCACCCCTCCACTTT.

The genes are TRBV7-9 and TRBJ2-7; 8 positions match TRBD1. V shed 1 base and J 3 bases; nucleotides not matched to a gene: 5. This CDR3 contains 15 residues. Germline values: CDR1 SEHNR, CDR2 FQNEAQ (reference sequence). The CDR3 DNA is TGTGCCAGCAGCTTAGGTGGGACAGGTAACTACGAGCAGTACTTC. Its protein product is CASSLGGTGNYEQYF.

To note about this clone: This same CDR3 is encoded by further DNA sequences in the sample. J is TRBJ1-5 and V is TRBV5-1; the D gene is possibly TRBD1 (5 bases). The CDR3 extends over 14 amino acids. Germline CDR1 reads SGHRS; CDR2 reads YFSETQ. V dropped 0 bases and J dropped 6 bases, with 10 bases sitting between them. Written as DNA, the CDR3 is TGCGCCAGCAGCTTGGGGGGAAGGGGTCAGCCCCAGCATTTT. Its translation is CASSLGGRGQPQHF.

CDR3 in amino acids: CASSTWTGSYGYTF. The DNA of the CDR3 is TGTGCCAGCAGTACCTGGACAGGTTCCTATGGCTACACCTTC. The chain couples TRBV6-5 to TRBJ1-2; 7 nucleotides agree with TRBD1. From germline, CDR1 is MNHEY and CDR2 SVGAGI. J lost 4 bases, V lost 5 bases, and 7 bases had no gene match. The CDR3 spans 14 residues.

The chain combines TRBV19 with TRBJ2-1, with TRBD2 matching over 8 bases. V shed 8 bases and J 2 bases; nucleotides not matched to a gene: 8. This CDR3 contains 15 residues. From germline, CDR1 is LNHDA and CDR2 SQIVND (reference sequence). The CDR3 DNA follows: TGTGCCAGTTGCGAGCGGGGGACCACCTACAATGAGCAGTTCTTC. Translation: CASCERGTTYNEQFF. The variable domain in full, completed from reference TRBV19 and TRBJ2-1, reads DGGITQSPKYLFRKEGQNVTLSCEQNLNHDAMYWYRQDPGQGLRLIYYSQIVNDFQKGDIAEGYSVSREKKESFPLTVTSAQKNPTAFYLCASCERGTTYNEQFFGPGTRLTVL.

The J gene is TRBJ2-7, the V gene TRBV10-3, with D possibly matching TRBD1 (6 bases). Trimming took 8 bases from V and 2 from J, leaving 13 bases between them. This CDR3 is built from 13 residues. Looked up from germline, CDR1 is ENHRY and CDR2 is SYGVKD. The CDR3 DNA sequence: TGTGCCATCTTTAGACAGGACACCTACGAGCAGTACTTC. This translates into CAIFRQDTYEQYF.

V and J are TRBV10-1 and TRBJ2-7; 10 positions match TRBD1. After removal of 4 bases from V and 5 bases from J, the junction contained 5 bases not matched to a gene. CDR1 and CDR2 from the germline V gene are WNHNN and SYGVQD (reference sequence). The CDR3 is 14 amino acids. The DNA for the CDR3 is TGCGCCAGCAGTGTGACAGGGGGCCTCAACGAGCAGTACTTC. Protein sequence: CASSVTGGLNEQYF.

In its sample, this clone was seen a few times. This sequence joins TRBV6-4 and TRBJ2-6; D is unclear. The CDR3 is made up of 15 amino acids. The V end was cut by 2 bases, the J end by 0 bases, with 5 bases between. Germline assignment: CDR1 MRHNA and CDR2 SNTAGT. Here the CDR3 reads CASSDRSSGANVLTF. CDR3 coding DNA: TGTGCCAGCAGTGACAGAAGCTCTGGGGCCAACGTCCTGACTTTC.

With respect to this clone: At the DNA level, this CDR3 is encoded by other sequences in the same sample as well. V is TRBV14 and J is TRBJ2-2; D may be TRBD1 (5 bases). In germline, CDR1 is SGHDN, CDR2 FVKESK. The CDR3 totals 15 residues. V lost 0 bases and J lost 6, with 11 bases in between. CDR3 protein: CASSQDRVRAGELFF. In DNA form, the CDR3 reads TGTGCCAGCAGCCAAGACAGGGTACGGGCCGGGGAGCTGTTTTTT.

The chain is built from TRBV5-4 and TRBJ2-2; 8 nucleotides line up with TRBD2. This CDR3 is 15 amino acids long. Trimming at V came to 7 bases and at J to 3 bases, leaving 8 bases not matched to a gene. Per germline, CDR1 SGHNT and CDR2 YYREEE (reference sequence). In nucleotides, the CDR3 is TGTGCCAGCTCTTTAGCGGGGACGTACACCGGGGAGCTGTTTTTT. Its protein product is CASSLAGTYTGELFF.